This T cell receptor beta chain emerged from a study of blood T cell repertoires in COVID-19 (dated by TCRdb to about 2020). Background on the whole study: The collaborator samples originated in the United States, Italy and Spain and spanned the acute and convalescent phases of COVID-19. The material from the prospective study consisted of cDNA or gDNA derived from T cells, B-cell-depleted T cells, or PBMCs. The dataset comprised deeply sampled blood TCRbeta repertoires from subjects exposed to, actively infected with, or recovered from COVID-19. The repertoires were made available in a free public database intended to serve as a resource for research on the immune response to SARS-CoV-2. The samples were drawn from two sources: the first 160 participants of the ongoing ImmuneRACE study, and 950 to 1,500 subjects contributed by 6 global collaborators. Nearly every sample came with metadata listing a de-identified subject ID, COVID-19 status, age in years and sex. HLA class I and class II types, where available, came from metadata supplied by the sample provider rather than from assay-based typing. General study outcomes and caveats: The quantity of clinical and demographic metadata differed by source and by participant and was supplied without curation.

Whole blood was collected in K2EDTA tubes by collaborating institutions according to the institutions' own protocols. For TCRbeta analysis, collaborators shipped samples in one of three forms: frozen whole blood, isolated PBMCs, or DNA extracted from either of those sample types. Via the germline V gene, CDR1 is SGHAT and CDR2 FQNNGV. Including the terminal cysteine and phenylalanine, the CDR3 comprises 14 residues. The retained sequence is limited to the CDR3, 42 bases, with the frame set at the first base. The V end gives up 5 bases and the J end 8 bases, leaving 11 bases in the junction not matched to a gene. TCRbeta CDR3 regions were amplified from genomic DNA using the immunoSEQ Assay, a bias-controlled multiplex PCR. As for the original processing: Within the assay, amplification of reference gene primers was used to estimate how many nucleated cells each sample contained. To quantify the absolute abundance of each unique TCRbeta CDR3 rearrangement, sequence reads were collapsed and filtered. For each sample, productive Simpson clonality was calculated by taking the square root of Simpson's diversity index across productive rearrangements. Held by TCRdb, this immuneACCESS table contains in-frame sequences only and omits some clones. Under half of the omission traces to an unresolved V gene where checked; the cause of the rest is unknown. That table supplies the V and J calls and clone size; D and trimming were determined from the DNA. This sample lists more than 100,000 clones; more than 70% were detected once. The ten biggest clones cover more than 1.4% of the sample.

Regarding this clone: This clone's antigen is unknown. No base quality values were provided; no much bigger clone lies one nucleotide off.

Source material: peripheral blood. The clonotype originates from a man between 60 and 75 years old with acute or convalescent COVID-19. The chain couples TRBV11-2 to TRBJ1-2; TRBD1 fits 7 bases in the junction. Here the CDR3 is given as CASSPRGQDSGYTF. The nucleotide sequence is given as TGTGCCAGCAGCCCCAGAGGACAGGACTCCGGCTACACCTTC.